A single sample gave rise to the 9 T cell receptor beta chains below, sequenced in a study of blood T cell repertoires in COVID-19. TCRdb's copy holds only in-frame clones and misses some; the assay was immunoSEQ multiplex PCR. The data hold approximately 230,000 clones, with just over 85% observed a single time. The material sequenced was peripheral blood. The receptors originated from a man older than 75 with acute or convalescent COVID-19.

The chain recombines TRBV27 with TRBJ2-2; D may be TRBD1 (6 bases). Germline CDR1 MNHEY, CDR2 SMNVEV (reference sequence). The ends were cut back, 3 bases at V and 1 base at J, with 9 bases in the middle. The CDR3 runs to 15 residues. The DNA of the CDR3 is TGTGCCAGCAGTTTCCAGACAGGGAACACCGGGGAGCTGTTTTTT. It is translated as CASSFQTGNTGELFF.

The chain has TRBV5-6 and TRBJ2-5; possible D gene TRBD2, 6 bases. The CDR3 loop spans 13 amino acids. The ends were cut back, 4 bases at V and 5 bases at J, with 12 bases in the middle. Germline V lookup: CDR1 SGHDT, CDR2 YYEEEE. In DNA form, the CDR3 reads TGTGCCAGCAGCCCGGGACTGGTCGAGACCCAGTACTTC. Amino acids: CASSPGLVETQYF.

The sample holds one count of this clone. This rearrangement joins TRBV27 to TRBJ1-6, with D perhaps TRBD1 (5 bases). The CDR3 length is 16 residues. V was clipped by 2 bases and J by 0 bases, with 8 bases between them. Germline loops: CDR1 MNHEY, CDR2 SMNVEV (reference sequence). The CDR3 nucleotides read TGTGCCAGCAGTTTACAGGGCTTCTCCTATAATTCACCCCTCCACTTT. This sequence encodes CASSLQGFSYNSPLHF.

This chain links TRBV6-2 or TRBV6-3 with TRBJ2-7, with 8 positions matching TRBD1. V gave up 5 bases and J gave up 1 base; unmatched junction bases: 4. The CDR3 length is 14 residues. Germline V gene lookup returns CDR1 MNHEY and CDR2 SVGEGT. CDR3 residues: CASSIQGESYEQYF. CDR3 bases: TGTGCCAGCAGTATACAGGGGGAGTCCTACGAGCAGTACTTC.

The chain combines TRBV7-9 with TRBJ2-5; D is ambiguous. This CDR3 region has 11 residues. Germline V gives CDR1 SEHNR, CDR2 FQNEAQ (reference sequence). V was shortened by 1 base and J by 9 bases, with 6 bases between the two germline ends. This chain's CDR3 is CASSLGGSQYF. The CDR3 DNA is TGTGCCAGCAGCTTAGGAGGATCCCAGTACTTC.

J is TRBJ1-6 and V is TRBV3-1 (or the pseudogene TRBV3-2), with 8 nucleotides matching TRBD1. The length of the CDR3 is 13 residues. Trimming took 8 bases from V and 10 from J; bases not matched to a gene: 7. Per the germline V gene, CDR1 is LGHDT and CDR2 is YNNKEL (reference sequence). The CDR3 bases are TGTGCCAGCCGTGGACAGGGTAGATCACCCCTCCACTTT. It is translated as CASRGQGRSPLHF.

This chain links TRBV7-9 with TRBJ2-5, with 7 bases matching TRBD1. The CDR3 is 14 amino acids. CDR1 and CDR2 from the germline V gene are SEHNR and FQNEAQ (reference sequence). V trimming: 1 base; J trimming: 2 bases; junction bases outside the gene matches: 1. CDR3 region: CASSLGRGQETQYF. The CDR3 nucleotides are TGTGCCAGCAGCTTAGGCAGGGGGCAAGAGACCCAGTACTTC.

The count of this clone is one. The V gene is TRBV18, the J gene TRBJ1-1; D unresolved. V lost 3 bases to trimming and J lost 2 bases, with 16 bases between them. The CDR3 covers 16 residues. Per the germline V gene, CDR1 is KGHSH and CDR2 is LQKENI. CDR3 protein: CASSPTSKTGNTEAFF. The CDR3 nucleotides read TGTGCCAGCTCACCGACTAGTAAGACGGGAAACACTGAAGCTTTCTTT.

The genes are TRBV7-9 and TRBJ2-3; D might be TRBD1 (6 bases). The CDR3 contains 16 residues. Germline V lookup: CDR1 SEHNR, CDR2 FQNEAQ (reference sequence). The V end was cut by 5 bases, the J end by 2 bases, with 17 bases between. CDR3 residues: CASSPERTETTDTQYF. The CDR3 nucleotides read TGTGCCAGCAGCCCCGAAAGGACAGAAACCACAGATACGCAGTATTTT.